The count of the clone carrying this T cell receptor beta chain is one. Its specificity is not known. The data belong to a study of cytomegalovirus exposure and HLA in healthy donors. Losses at the gene ends were 0 bases for V and 7 bases for J; bases not matched to a gene: 6. The CDR3 loop spans 14 amino acids. Germline loops: CDR1 SGDLS, CDR2 YYNGEE. Findings and caveats of the study: Upon later analysis, HLA-associated TCR beta chains proved more clonally expanded than other, equally common chains. DRB1 had the most TCR associations and HLA-C the fewest, a later analysis found, with rates varying by HLA locus. The classifier reportedly diagnosed cytomegalovirus status with high sensitivity and specificity.

The PCR contained 60 Vbeta and 13 Jbeta primers. Original processing methods: It was a later analysis that counted roughly 79 million unique TCR beta chains, of which approximately 11 million were shared. TCRdb's copy holds only in-frame clones and misses some; the assay was immunoSEQ multiplex PCR. From that table come the V and J calls and clone size; the DNA was used to work out D and trimming. Altogether 110,000 or so clones are present, roughly 82% being singletons, with the ten largest covering 1.5%. Sequencing used PBMCs. The sequence was collected from a young woman in good health and CMV-seronegative. This chain connects TRBV9 to TRBJ1-1; 7 nucleotides line up with TRBD1. The CDR3 reads CASSVVQGNGEAFF. Here the CDR3 DNA reads TGTGCCAGCAGCGTAGTACAGGGGAACGGTGAAGCTTTCTTT. Supplemented by reference TRBV9 and TRBJ1-1, the full variable domain reads DSGVTQTPKHLITATGQRVTLRCSPRSGDLSVYWYQQSLDQGLQFLIQYYNGEERAKGNILERFSAQQFPDLHSELNLSSLELGDSALYFCASSVVQGNGEAFFGQGTRLTVV.